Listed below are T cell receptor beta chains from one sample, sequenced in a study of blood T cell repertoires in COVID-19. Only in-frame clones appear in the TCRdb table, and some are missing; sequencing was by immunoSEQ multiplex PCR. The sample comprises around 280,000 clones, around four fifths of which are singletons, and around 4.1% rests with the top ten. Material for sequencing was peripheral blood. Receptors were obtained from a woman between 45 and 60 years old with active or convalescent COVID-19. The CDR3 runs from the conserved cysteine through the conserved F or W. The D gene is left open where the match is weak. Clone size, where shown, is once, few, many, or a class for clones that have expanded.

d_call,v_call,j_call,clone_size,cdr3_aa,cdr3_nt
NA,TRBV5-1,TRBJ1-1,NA,CASSLQANTEAFF,TGCGCCAGCAGCTTGCAGGCGAACACTGAAGCTTTCTTT
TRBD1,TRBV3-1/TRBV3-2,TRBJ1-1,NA,CASRQQGAGTEAFF,TGTGCCAGCAGACAACAGGGGGCTGGAACTGAAGCTTTCTTT
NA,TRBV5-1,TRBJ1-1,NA,CASSLVHDSNTEAFF,TGCGCCAGCAGCTTGGTGCACGACTCGAACACTGAAGCTTTCTTT
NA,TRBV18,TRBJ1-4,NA,CASSPWQDSTTNEKLFF,TGTGCCAGCTCACCATGGCAAGACTCCACAACTAATGAAAAACTGTTTTTT
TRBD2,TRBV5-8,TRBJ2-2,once,CASSHLAGVMTGELFF,TGTGCCAGCAGCCATTTAGCGGGAGTTATGACCGGGGAGCTGTTTTTT
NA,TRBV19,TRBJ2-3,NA,CASSTTGPTDTQYF,TGTGCCAGTAGTACCACAGGGCCCACAGATACGCAGTATTTT
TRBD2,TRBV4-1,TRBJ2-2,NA,CASSQGLARRLTGELFF,TGCGCCAGCAGTCAAGGACTAGCCCGGCGACTCACCGGGGAGCTGTTTTTT
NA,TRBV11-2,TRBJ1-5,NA,CASSLDPGRGQPQHF,TGTGCCAGCAGCTTAGATCCGGGTCGGGGGCAGCCCCAGCATTTT
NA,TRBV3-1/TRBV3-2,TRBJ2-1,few,CASSPQGGAGNEQFF,TGTGCCAGCAGCCCCCAAGGAGGGGCCGGCAATGAGCAGTTCTTC
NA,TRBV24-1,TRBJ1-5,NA,CATSGGGFNQPQHF,TGTGCCACCAGTGGAGGGGGTTTTAATCAGCCCCAGCATTTT
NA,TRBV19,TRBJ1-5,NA,CASSIVGAQPQHF,TGTGCCAGTAGTATAGTAGGGGCTCAGCCCCAGCATTTT
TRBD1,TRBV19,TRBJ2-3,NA,CASSPGQPRTDTQYF,TGTGCCAGTAGTCCGGGACAGCCCAGAACGGATACGCAGTATTTT
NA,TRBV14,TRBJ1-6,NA,CASSRDGGAGSPLHF,TGTGCCAGCAGCCGAGACGGGGGGGCCGGATCACCCCTCCACTTT
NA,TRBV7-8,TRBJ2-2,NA,CASSRFRAVTGELFF,TGTGCCAGCAGCCGATTCAGGGCTGTAACCGGGGAGCTGTTTTTT
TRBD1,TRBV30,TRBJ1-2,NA,CAWSTRDSSYYGYTF,TGTGCCTGGAGTACCCGGGACAGCAGCTACTATGGCTACACCTTC
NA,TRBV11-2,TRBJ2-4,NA,CASSLTGLSSVAKNIQYF,TGTGCCAGCAGCTTAACCGGACTCAGTTCCGTGGCCAAAAACATTCAGTACTTC
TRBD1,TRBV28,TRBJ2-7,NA,CASSPRQGKYYEQYF,TGTGCCAGCAGTCCCAGACAGGGCAAGTACTACGAGCAGTACTTC
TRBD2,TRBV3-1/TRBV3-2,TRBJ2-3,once,CATYPGRGLAGGTQYF,TGTGCCACCTACCCGGGGAGAGGACTAGCGGGAGGGACGCAGTATTTT
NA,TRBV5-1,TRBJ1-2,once,CASSPSTGGDGYTF,TGCGCCAGCAGCCCATCGACAGGCGGCGATGGCTACACCTTC
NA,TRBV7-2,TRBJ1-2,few,CASSLAPGGDYGYTF,TGTGCCAGCAGCTTAGCCCCGGGGGGCGACTATGGCTACACCTTC
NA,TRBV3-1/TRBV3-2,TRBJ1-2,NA,CASSHRGGDGYTF,TGTGCCAGCAGCCATCGGGGTGGAGATGGCTACACCTTC
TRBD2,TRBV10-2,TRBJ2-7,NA,CATVGRARSYEQYF,TGCGCCACCGTGGGGAGGGCCCGATCCTACGAGCAGTACTTC
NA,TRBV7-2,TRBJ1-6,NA,CASSFHRGPLHF,TGTGCCAGCAGCTTCCACAGAGGGCCCCTCCACTTT
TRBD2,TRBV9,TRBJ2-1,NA,CASSGTSGREDEQFF,TGTGCCAGCAGCGGAACTAGCGGGAGGGAGGATGAGCAGTTCTTC
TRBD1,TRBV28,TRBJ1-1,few,CASSLTTGGGLTEAFF,TGTGCCAGCAGTCTCACGACAGGGGGCGGCTTGACTGAAGCTTTCTTT
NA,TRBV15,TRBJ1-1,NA,CATSNRGGVNPEAFF,TGTGCCACCAGCAACCGGGGAGGGGTGAACCCTGAAGCTTTCTTT
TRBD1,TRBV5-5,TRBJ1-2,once,CASSLGQGLDGYTF,TGTGCCAGCAGCTTGGGACAGGGCTTGGACGGCTACACCTTC
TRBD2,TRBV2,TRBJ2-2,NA,CASRGTSGSGGGELFF,TGTGCCAGCAGGGGGACTAGCGGGAGTGGAGGCGGGGAGCTGTTTTTT
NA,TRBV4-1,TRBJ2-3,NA,CASRTGASTDTQYF,TGCGCCAGTAGGACTGGAGCTAGCACAGATACGCAGTATTTT
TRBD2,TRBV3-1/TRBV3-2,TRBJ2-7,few,CASSSPPGGSYEQYF,TGTGCCAGCAGCTCCCCCCCGGGGGGCTCCTACGAGCAGTACTTC
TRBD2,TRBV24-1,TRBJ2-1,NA,CATSDPTTSGAEQFF,TGTGCCACCAGTGATCCAACCACTAGCGGGGCTGAGCAGTTCTTC
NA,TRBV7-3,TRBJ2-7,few,CASSQGGRGEQYF,TGTGCCAGCAGCCAAGGAGGGAGAGGCGAGCAGTACTTC
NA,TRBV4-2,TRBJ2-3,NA,CASRDSGSRLGDTQYF,TGTGCCAGCAGGGATTCGGGGAGCCGGCTAGGAGATACGCAGTATTTT
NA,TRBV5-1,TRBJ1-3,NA,CASSLSGDSGNTIYF,TGCGCCAGCAGCTTGAGCGGCGACTCTGGAAACACCATATATTTT
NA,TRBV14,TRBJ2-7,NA,CASSQVGAALLEQYF,TGTGCCAGCAGCCAAGTGGGGGCCGCACTTCTCGAGCAGTACTTC
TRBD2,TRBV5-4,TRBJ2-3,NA,CASSPELAGSKDTQYF,TGTGCCAGCAGCCCCGAACTAGCGGGAAGCAAGGATACGCAGTATTTT
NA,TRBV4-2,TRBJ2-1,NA,CASSQSGGPYSGNEQFF,TGTGCCAGCAGCCAGTCAGGAGGACCCTACAGTGGGAATGAGCAGTTCTTC
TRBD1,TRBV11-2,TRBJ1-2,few,CASSWGQGGDGYTF,TGTGCCAGCAGCTGGGGACAGGGCGGAGATGGCTACACCTTC
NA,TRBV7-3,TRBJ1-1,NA,CASSLVGGDTEAFF,TGTGCCAGCAGCTTAGTCGGAGGGGACACTGAAGCTTTCTTT
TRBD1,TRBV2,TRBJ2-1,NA,CASARDQGVEQFF,TGTGCCAGCGCCCGGGACCAGGGGGTAGAGCAGTTCTTC
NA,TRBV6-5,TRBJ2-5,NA,CASRRAGRETQYF,TGTGCCAGCAGACGCGCGGGCCGGGAGACCCAGTACTTC
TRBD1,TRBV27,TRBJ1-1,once,CASSFLGQGSTEAFF,TGTGCCAGCAGTTTTTTGGGACAGGGAAGTACTGAAGCTTTCTTT
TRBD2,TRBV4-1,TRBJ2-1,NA,CASSTGLAGNNEQFF,TGCGCCAGCAGCACGGGACTAGCGGGGAACAATGAGCAGTTCTTC
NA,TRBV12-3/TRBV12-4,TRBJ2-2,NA,CASSTVAVGELFF,TGTGCCAGCAGTACTGTAGCAGTCGGGGAGCTGTTTTTT
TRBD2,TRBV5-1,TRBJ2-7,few,CASSPRGLAGSYEQYF,TGCGCCAGCAGCCCAAGGGGCCTAGCGGGTTCCTACGAGCAGTACTTC
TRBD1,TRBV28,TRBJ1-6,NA,CASSLRIGQGALNSPLHF,TGTGCCAGCAGTTTGCGAATCGGGCAGGGGGCTTTGAATTCACCCCTCCACTTT
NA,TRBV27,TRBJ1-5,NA,CASALHYRPTYSNQPQHF,TGTGCCAGCGCTTTGCATTATAGACCGACTTATAGCAATCAGCCCCAGCATTTT
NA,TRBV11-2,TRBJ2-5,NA,CASSLGGGIETQYF,TGTGCCAGCAGCTTAGGAGGGGGAATCGAGACCCAGTACTTC
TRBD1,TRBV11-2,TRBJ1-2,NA,CASSLGPGQGAWGYTF,TGTGCCAGCAGCTTGGGACCGGGACAGGGGGCGTGGGGCTACACCTTC
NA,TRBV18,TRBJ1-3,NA,CASSPQGNGNTIYF,TGTGCCAGCTCGCCTCAGGGGAATGGAAACACCATATATTTT
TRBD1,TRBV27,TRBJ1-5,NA,CASSLTGGSQPQHF,TGTGCCAGCAGTTTGACAGGGGGAAGTCAGCCCCAGCATTTT
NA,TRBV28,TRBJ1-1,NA,CASSLLRGQGEAFF,TGTGCCAGCAGTTTATTGCGGGGGCAGGGTGAAGCTTTCTTT
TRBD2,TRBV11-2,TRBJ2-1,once,CASSSGTSLYNEQFF,TGTGCCAGCAGCTCCGGGACTAGCCTCTACAATGAGCAGTTCTTC
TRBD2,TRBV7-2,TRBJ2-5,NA,CASSLAGTSGSGETQYF,TGTGCCAGCAGCTTGGCTGGGACTAGCGGGAGTGGGGAGACCCAGTACTTC
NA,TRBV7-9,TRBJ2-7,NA,CASSRGLREQYF,TGTGCCAGCAGCCGTGGCCTCCGCGAGCAGTACTTC
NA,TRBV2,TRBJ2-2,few,CASSGYPVRGGELFF,TGTGCCAGCAGTGGTTATCCTGTCCGGGGTGGGGAGCTGTTTTTT
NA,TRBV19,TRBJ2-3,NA,CASSISRLTTDTQYF,TGTGCCAGTAGTATATCGCGCCTTACCACAGATACGCAGTATTTT